Below, one T cell receptor beta chain is given with its context. Trimming pared 1 base from V and 2 bases from J, leaving 11 bases between. Germline CDR1 and CDR2: MNHNS and SASEGT. The CDR3 runs to 15 residues. The sample originates from a study of neurological immune-mediated disorders. 5'RACE with 10-nucleotide random UMIs produced the cDNA. TCRdb called the 5' RACE reads again in MiXCR, with one record for every CDR3 protein. The data hold fewer than 85,000 distinct CDR3 sequences, with around 3.9% observed a single time. The TCR originated in a man under 40 with multiple sclerosis. Sequenced: PBMCs. The rearrangement uses TRBV6-1 and TRBJ1-1; D perhaps matches TRBD1 (6 bases). CDR3 amino acids: CASSEVSGDNTEAFF. CDR3 DNA sequence: TGTGCCAGCAGTGAAGTTTCAGGGGATAACACTGAAGCTTTCTTT.